The 10 T cell receptor beta chains below were found in one sample sequenced in a study of Graves' ophthalmopathy and Graves' hyperthyroidism. The authors amplified TCR beta CDR3 regions from RNA transcripts. The library came from an HTBI-primed first-round RT-PCR and a second-round multiplex PCR. TCRdb fed the multiplex PCR reads into MiXCR, producing one record per CDR3 protein. The table includes around 340,000 distinct CDR3 sequences, 15% to 20% detected once. The sequenced material came from peripheral blood. The receptors come from an adult man with Graves' ophthalmopathy.

This clonotype was seen at least ten times. The V gene is TRBV2, the J gene TRBJ2-2; D is unresolved. Germline-derived CDR1 and CDR2 are SNHLY and FYNNEI. The CDR3 is 13 residues long. V lost 4 bases, J lost 7 bases, and 10 bases lay in between. CDR3 nucleotides: TGTGCCAGCAGTGTCTATGTGGACGGGGAGCTGTTTTTT. Its translation: CASSVYVDGELFF.

This chain uses TRBV7-3 with TRBJ2-5, with TRBD1 as a possible D gene (6 bases). This CDR3 contains 15 residues. Per germline, CDR1 SGHTA and CDR2 FQGTGA. V was cut by 8 bases and J by 3 bases, with 19 bases left in between. DNA for the CDR3: TGTGCCAGCTCACTCTCTAGGGGGAAAGAAGAGACCCAGTACTTC. Protein sequence: CASSLSRGKEETQYF. Based on the CDR3 plus reference TRBV7-3 and TRBJ2-5, the full variable domain is GAGVSQTPSNKVTEKGKYVELRCDPISGHTALYWYRQSLGQGPEFLIYFQGTGAADDSGLPNDRFFAVRPEGSVSTLKIQRTERGDSAVYLCASSLSRGKEETQYFGPGTRLLVL.

In its sample, this clonotype was seen many times. CDR3 region: CASSLAGVGPSEQYF. The CDR3 DNA reads as TGCGCCAGCAGCTTGGCGGGAGTCGGCCCCTCCGAGCAGTACTTC. This chain connects TRBV5-1 to TRBJ2-7; weak D call: TRBD2 (6 bases). Germline CDR1 and CDR2: SGHRS and YFSETQ. Trimming cost V 0 bases and J 6 bases, with 16 bases left between them. The CDR3 is made up of 15 amino acids.

This clonotype was seen repeatedly, ten times or more. V gene TRBV20-1 combines with J gene TRBJ2-5; tentative D call: TRBD2 (5 bases). Germline V CDR1 and CDR2: DFQATT, SNEGSKA (reference sequence). CDR3 size: 16 residues. V lost 2 bases to trimming and J lost 2 bases, with 18 bases between them. The CDR3 DNA is TGCAGTGCTAGAACTAGATCCGCACAGATACAAGAGACCCAGTACTTC. Translation gives CSARTRSAQIQETQYF.

The sample holds many counts of this clonotype. This chain connects TRBV29-1 to TRBJ2-7, with 7 bases matching TRBD2. Germline loops: CDR1 SQVTM, CDR2 ANQGSEA. J was trimmed by 5 bases and V by 1 base; bases with no gene match: 8. The CDR3 runs 14 residues. The CDR3 DNA is TGCAGCGTTGAAGTGGGCGGGAGAGGGAACGAGCAGTACTTC. Translation gives CSVEVGGRGNEQYF.

This clonotype has at least ten counts. The V gene is TRBV6-5, the J gene TRBJ1-1; D gene unclear. The CDR3 is 11 residues long. The V end lost 8 bases, the J end lost 7 bases, and 11 bases lay between the germline ends. Germline loops: CDR1 MNHEY, CDR2 SVGAGI. DNA for the CDR3: TGTGCCAGCGGGGTCAAGGGTGAAGCTTTCTTT. Amino acids: CASGVKGEAFF.

J is TRBJ2-7 and V is TRBV18, with a tentative D call TRBD1 (5 bases). The CDR3 sequence is 12 residues long. Per germline, CDR1 KGHSH and CDR2 LQKENI. CDR3 amino acids: CASSGPTGVLGV. CDR3 sequence (DNA): TGTGCCAGCTCGGGTCCCACAGGTGTGTTGGGTGTC.

The V gene is TRBV20-1, the J gene TRBJ2-5, with 8 bases lining up with TRBD2. With 0 bases clipped from V and 1 base from J, the junction kept 10 bases outside the gene matches. The CDR3 contains 17 residues. Looked up from germline, CDR1 is DFQATT and CDR2 is SNEGSKA (reference sequence). CDR3 sequence: CSARDPLSGRGQETQYF. CDR3 coding DNA: TGCAGTGCTAGAGATCCCCTCAGCGGGAGAGGCCAAGAGACCCAGTACTTC.

This clonotype was picked up many times. This chain uses TRBV6-1 with TRBJ2-5; TRBD2 aligns across 11 bases. The CDR3 length is 17 residues. V dropped 3 bases and J dropped 3; count of bases not matched to a gene: 9. The germline V gene encodes CDR1 MNHNS and CDR2 SASEGT. In DNA, the CDR3 is TGTGCCAGCAGTGAGCGAGGACTAGCGGGCCTAGAAGAGACCCAGTACTTC. Protein sequence: CASSERGLAGLEETQYF.

This clonotype was counted ten times or more. This sequence joins TRBV6-2 or TRBV6-3 and TRBJ1-3; no firm D call. This CDR3 has 15 amino acids. Trimming took 0 bases from V and 1 from J, leaving 7 bases between them. CDR1 is MNHEY, CDR2 SVGEGT, per germline. The CDR3 sequence: CASSYSISSGNTIYF. The DNA of the CDR3 is TGTGCCAGCAGTTACTCGATCAGTTCTGGAAACACCATATATTTT.